This T cell receptor beta chain was observed in a study of blood T cells in healthy people across ages. Deletions cut 2 bases from V and 0 bases from J, with 8 bases between. Germline-derived CDR1 and CDR2 are SGHTA and FQGNSA. The CDR3 length is 15 residues. It was with a sample-barcoded 5' primer and a J-beta primer mix that a second PCR of roughly 7 to 11 cycles was run. TCRdb recomputed calls from the 5' RACE reads with MiXCR, one row per CDR3 protein. The sample lists 800,000 to 950,000 distinct CDR3 sequences, 29% occurring once. The sample providers were healthy Caucasian people from Russia, aged about 6 to 95. These same records also appear under a second study, on T cells of mothers and their children.

Sequenced input: blood. This sequence originates from a woman between 40 and 50 years old in good health. The gene calls are TRBV7-2 and TRBJ2-1; no definite D call. CDR3 amino acids: CASSLMSNSYNEQFF. CDR3 nucleotides: TGTGCCAGCAGCTTAATGTCTAACTCCTACAATGAGCAGTTCTTC.